This T cell receptor (beta chain) was sequenced in a study of shared clonotypes between healthy human individuals. Profiling relied on immunoSEQ multiplex PCR, and the TCRdb table lists in-frame clones only, not all of them. The sample includes approximately 2,300,000 clones, around 90% of them seen just once. Germline CDR1 and CDR2: MDHEN and SYDVKM. The junction had 8 bases not matched to a gene; V was cut back by 6 bases and J by 0 bases. The CDR3 sequence is 16 residues long. Donors were healthy HIV-negative adults without recently reported acute infections or vaccinations. The CD4+ fraction was divided into a CD45RA+ naive subset and a CD45RA-negative memory subset.

The TCR comes from a man aged 18-30 years in good health. Some clones in this sample may be carry-over from other donors' samples. Sequenced input: naive CD4+ T cells from PBMCs. Subset given: CD45RA+ positively selected. V usage is TRBV28 and J usage is TRBJ2-1; 7 bases match TRBD2. CDR3 DNA: TGTGCCAGCAGCATTCGGGAGGCCAGCTCCTACAATGAGCAGTTCTTC. It translates to CASSIREASSYNEQFF.